The present TCR beta chain was sequenced within a study of T-cell reconstitution after alpha-beta-depleted transplantation in children (dated by TCRdb to about 2016). Broadly, across the study: Using TCR repertoire profiling, the study followed T-cell immune reconstitution in a quantitative way in children after TCRalphabeta/CD19-depleted allogeneic hematopoietic cell transplantation.

In the paper's terms, the treatment or condition label means: allogeneic hematopoietic cell transplantation with graft depleted of TCRalphabeta T cells and CD19 B cells. The children who served as transplant recipients had been given grafts of TCRalphabeta/CD19-depleted allogeneic hematopoietic cells. Taken from the germline V gene, the CDR1 and CDR2 loops are SGHRS and YFSETQ. The CDR3, from cysteine to phenylalanine, totals 13 residues. Solely the CDR3 DNA is kept, with 39 bases framed from the first base. V lost 4 bases and J lost 5 bases, and the count of bases not matched to a germline gene is 6. Remarks on this clonotype: Its binding antigen is unknown. No base-level quality is on record; no much larger clone is a single base apart.

Preparation of the library involved PCR. The sequencing machine was an Illumina HiSeq 2500. TCR library preparation used molecular barcoding, with unique molecular identifiers applied to normalize quantification of the TCRbeta repertoire. TCRdb itself trimmed the public reads at Q25 with fastp, ran MiXCR and retained productive beta chains. Merged by CDR3 protein, the rows form single entries marked with the most common genes and DNA. The sample table shows more than 400,000 distinct CDR3 sequences, and 43% are seen once. The ten most abundant clones make up 27% of the sample. Overall study results and their limits: Hyperexpanded clone frequencies declined over subsequent months; after one year, T-cell counts and TCRbeta diversity were mostly attributed to newly produced T cells. The apparently early alphabetaT-cell count recovery about two months after transplant was reportedly dependent on only several hundred rapidly expanded clones derived from non-depleted graft cells. In some patients, the high TCRbeta diversity seen at day 60 was put down to recipient T cells and intrathymic progenitors that had survived conditioning.

The clonotype comes from a girl aged 2 to 9 with aplastic anemia, due to receive a stem cell transplant. Recombination connected TRBV5-1 to TRBJ2-7, with 7 middle bases fitting TRBD2. Sample: PBMCs, taken before TCRalphabeta/CD19-depleted stem cell transplant. The CDR3 protein: CASSGGVRHEQYF. The DNA is as follows: TGCGCCAGCAGCGGGGGGGTCCGGCACGAGCAGTACTTC.